This entry concerns a single TCR beta chain. Its antigen is unidentified. These data are taken from a study of cytomegalovirus exposure and HLA in healthy donors. Researchers ran the PCR with 60 Vbeta and 13 Jbeta primers. TCRdb keeps only in-frame clones here, not all; method: immunoSEQ multiplex PCR. The table lists roughly 200,000 clones, almost 85% of them singletons. Study-wide results and caveats: It was assumed in the presence/absence analyses that sequencing depth was roughly uniform across donors. TCR beta sequences numbering around 15,000 were associated with HLA alleles at 0.05 false discovery rate in a later analysis.

Germline CDR1 is SNHLY and CDR2 is FYNNEI. V shed 9 bases and J 7 bases; nucleotides not matched to a gene: 7. The CDR3 consists of 14 residues. The sequence was collected from a woman in her forties in good health and CMV-seronegative. The chain carries TRBV2 and TRBJ1-6; TRBD1 matches at 9 bases. The specimen sequenced was PBMCs. CDR3 DNA: TGTGCCAGAGGGACAGGGACGATAAATTCACCCCTCCACTTT. As protein: CARGTGTINSPLHF.